Listed below are T cell receptor beta chains from one sample, sequenced in a study of OX40 agonist ivuxolimab in advanced cancers. The assay was immunoSEQ multiplex PCR, and TCRdb's table has in-frame clones only and misses some. Among more than 75,000 clones listed, more than 85% were seen once. The sequences come from CD4+ or CD8+ T cells sorted from blood, collected in a trial of the OX40 agonist ivuxolimab. The receptors come from an adult with an advanced solid tumor such as melanoma, head and neck, liver or kidney cancer. The conserved cysteine and the conserved F or W are not part of the CDR3 here.

v_call	j_call	cdr3_aa
TRBV5-1	TRBJ2-1	ASSLAAHTRDGNEQF
TRBV18	TRBJ1-4	ASSPGTGGARSEKLF
TRBV11-2	TRBJ2-5	ASSTQRGPETQY
TRBV28	TRBJ2-7	ASSFLAGVTYEQY
TRBV9	TRBJ1-5	ASSATSRVDQPQH
TRBV10-3	TRBJ2-5	AISDHQGAGTQY
TRBV19	TRBJ1-4	ASSIEPLNEKLF
TRBV5-1	TRBJ2-3	ASSLEGVRTDTQY
TRBV4-2	TRBJ2-7	ASSQGPRSYEQY
TRBV2	TRBJ1-5	ASSELQGGQPQH
TRBV7-9	TRBJ2-5	ASSSGVGTQY
TRBV6-5	TRBJ1-1	ASSYRRNTEAF
TRBV5-4	TRBJ2-2	ASSPGNTGELF
TRBV11-2	TRBJ2-7	ASSSQDGYEQY
TRBV10-3	TRBJ1-4	AIEGWLNNEKLF
TRBV21-1	TRBJ1-5	ASRMSLHWHHQPQH
TRBV30	TRBJ1-1	AWSVGRGEAF
TRBV5-1	TRBJ2-5	ASSLDRVTETQY
TRBV6-1	TRBJ2-5	ASSNLRQETQY
TRBV18	TRBJ1-2	ASSPPGQAGLGYT
TRBV6-1	TRBJ1-1	ASSEAGTMSTEAF
TRBV11-2	TRBJ1-2	ASSLEGDGYT
TRBV19	TRBJ1-4	ASKPEGIGGREKLF
TRBV18	TRBJ2-7	ASSPSSTATYEQY
TRBV4-2	TRBJ2-3	ASSQASSGGADTQY
TRBV5-1	TRBJ2-7	ASSLGSLRYEQY
TRBV7-9	TRBJ2-1	ASRPTTSGGIDEQF
TRBV27	TRBJ1-2	ASQGRGGYGYT
TRBV5-6	TRBJ1-3	ASSLAVGTGVSGNTIY
TRBV7-8	TRBJ2-3	ASSLLSTDTQY
TRBV30	TRBJ1-2	AWSMDRGRRYT
TRBV6-5	TRBJ2-7	ASSKTSGSTYEQY
TRBV28	TRBJ1-4	ASRGGREKLF
TRBV9	TRBJ1-3	ASSPRDYSGNTIY
TRBV7-3	TRBJ2-1	ASSDPSGYNEQF
TRBV28	TRBJ1-3	ASSWGVISGNTIY
TRBV4-1	TRBJ1-2	ASSLDPGQLYGYT
TRBV18	TRBJ1-5	ASSPNSDSNQPQH
TRBV4-1	TRBJ1-3	ASSQGTGGNTIY
TRBV2	TRBJ2-1	ASSEGYNEQF
TRBV7-3	TRBJ2-5	ASSCLSTDSQETQY
TRBV30	TRBJ1-3	AWSVPRQGTNTIY
TRBV5-1	TRBJ2-1	ASSLAAGLAGGRNEQF
TRBV6-5	TRBJ2-1	ASSDLAGGNEQF